This TCR beta chain came from a study of control samples from healthy donors and cancer patients. Produced via immunoSEQ multiplex PCR; TCRdb's table is partial and in-frame only. The sample yields 100,000 or so clones, around four fifths seen once. There are 15 residues in the CDR3. The V gene end was trimmed by 0 bases and the J gene end by 4 bases; junction bases not matched to a gene: 4. The V gene's germline CDR1 is LGHDT and CDR2 YNNKEL (reference sequence). The sample was blood. The chain links TRBV3-1 (or the pseudogene TRBV3-2) to TRBJ1-1; 8 bases are shared with TRBD1. This receptor was identified in a woman aged 50 to 65 in good health. CDR3 sequence (DNA): TGTGCCAGCAGCCAAGATGCAACAGGGGGCACTGAAGCTTTCTTT. It is translated as CASSQDATGGTEAFF.